The next 10 T cell receptor beta chains were all read from a single sample in a study of OX40 agonist ivuxolimab in advanced cancers. Sequencing used immunoSEQ multiplex PCR; TCRdb keeps in-frame clones, though not all of them. The table shows around 80,000 clones, with approximately 93% occurring only once. Sequences were derived from CD4+ or CD8+ T cells sorted from blood, sampled in a trial of the OX40 agonist ivuxolimab. These receptors came from an adult with an advanced solid tumor such as melanoma, head and neck, liver or kidney cancer.

The CDR3 region has the DNA TGTGCCAGCAGTTTACAGGGCCGAAATGAAAAACTGTTTTTT. It translates to CASSLQGRNEKLFF. The chain employs TRBV27 and TRBJ1-4, with D tentatively TRBD1 (5 bases). This CDR3 is built from 14 residues. Trimming took 2 bases from V and 5 from J, leaving 9 bases between them. Germline assignment: CDR1 MNHEY and CDR2 SMNVEV (reference sequence).

The chain recombines TRBV28 with TRBJ2-7; the D is unclear. V was trimmed by 5 bases and J by 1 base, leaving 12 bases between them. The CDR3 is made up of 14 amino acids. Germline assignment: CDR1 MDHEN and CDR2 SYDVKM. CDR3 DNA sequence: TGTGCCAGCAGTCTTCCGGCCTCGTCCTACGAGCAGTACTTC. It is translated as CASSLPASSYEQYF.

The V gene is TRBV7-2, the J gene TRBJ2-7; 8 bases map to TRBD1. The CDR3 is 14 amino acids. Germline CDR1 is SGHTA and CDR2 is FQGNSA. The ends lost 4 bases at V and 3 bases at J; junction bases unmatched: 5. In DNA form, the CDR3 reads TGTGCCAGCAGCTACGGACAGGGTCTCTACGAGCAGTACTTC. Translating gives CASSYGQGLYEQYF. Full variable domain (remainder filled in from reference TRBV7-2 and TRBJ2-7): GAGVSQSPSNKVTEKGKDVELRCDPISGHTALYWYRQSLGQGLEFLIYFQGNSAPDKSGLPSDRFSAERTGGSVSTLTIQRTQQEDSAVYLCASSYGQGLYEQYFGPGTRLTVT.

CDR3 amino acids: CASSQGPWTSVKEQYF. For the CDR3, the DNA is TGCGCCAGCAGCCAAGGGCCCTGGACTAGCGTGAAGGAGCAGTACTTC. The rearrangement joins TRBV4-3 to TRBJ2-7, with 9 bases aligning to TRBD2. The CDR3 extends over 16 amino acids. J gave up 7 bases and V 1 base, and 11 bases lay outside the gene matches. Germline CDR1 and CDR2: LGHNA and YSLEER.

The chain employs TRBV16 and TRBJ2-7, with D maybe TRBD1 (6 bases). This CDR3 has 14 residues. Trimming stripped 5 bases from V and 0 bases from J, with 11 bases between. Germline V gene lookup returns CDR1 KGHSY and CDR2 FQNENV. For the CDR3, the DNA is TGTGCCAGCAGCGGTCCGGACAGCTCCTACGAGCAGTACTTC. It is translated as CASSGPDSSYEQYF.

V and J are TRBV4-3 and TRBJ1-2, with D unclear. This CDR3 has 17 residues. The V end lost 0 bases, the J end lost 2 bases, and 16 bases lay between the germline ends. Germline V lookup: CDR1 LGHNA, CDR2 YSLEER. The CDR3 loop is CASSQEGGRYVNYGYTF. CDR3 nucleotide sequence: TGCGCCAGCAGCCAAGAGGGAGGGAGGTATGTGAACTATGGCTACACCTTC.

This chain connects TRBV5-6 to TRBJ2-1; 10 bases match TRBD2. J lost 6 bases, V lost 5 bases, and 14 bases had no gene match. Germline-derived CDR1 and CDR2 are SGHDT and YYEEEE. CDR3 length: 17 residues. The CDR3 bases are TGTGCCAGCAGTCCCCCCCGAGCGGGGGGGGCCACCAATGAGCAGTTCTTC. As protein: CASSPPRAGGATNEQFF.

J is TRBJ1-4 and V is TRBV27, with TRBD1 identical over 9 bases. J was trimmed by 10 bases and V by 6 bases; bases with no gene match: 9. The CDR3 loop spans 14 amino acids. Germline loops: CDR1 MNHEY, CDR2 SMNVEV (reference sequence). CDR3 in amino acids: CASSLGQGYGKLFF. The CDR3 coding sequence is TGTGCCAGCAGCCTGGGACAGGGTTACGGAAAACTGTTTTTT.

V gene TRBV19 combines with J gene TRBJ1-2; D call uncertain. V was cut by 3 bases and J by 6 bases, with 17 bases left in between. In germline, CDR1 is LNHDA, CDR2 SQIVND (reference sequence). The CDR3 consists of 15 residues. DNA of the CDR3: TGTGCCAGTAGTATGTCGAGAACCCCTTGGGATGGCTACACCTTC. Protein sequence: CASSMSRTPWDGYTF. The full variable domain, rest sourced from reference TRBV19 and TRBJ1-2, is DGGITQSPKYLFRKEGQNVTLSCEQNLNHDAMYWYRQDPGQGLRLIYYSQIVNDFQKGDIAEGYSVSREKKESFPLTVTSAQKNPTAFYLCASSMSRTPWDGYTFGSGTRLTVV.

This rearrangement joins TRBV6-4 to TRBJ2-2; possibly TRBD2 for D (6 bases). CDR3 length: 13 amino acids. From germline, CDR1 is MRHNA and CDR2 SNTAGT. The ends were cut back, 3 bases at V and 5 bases at J, with 7 bases in the middle. CDR3 bases: TGTGCCAGCAGTGAGGGGGGAACCGGGGAGCTGTTTTTT. Translation: CASSEGGTGELFF.